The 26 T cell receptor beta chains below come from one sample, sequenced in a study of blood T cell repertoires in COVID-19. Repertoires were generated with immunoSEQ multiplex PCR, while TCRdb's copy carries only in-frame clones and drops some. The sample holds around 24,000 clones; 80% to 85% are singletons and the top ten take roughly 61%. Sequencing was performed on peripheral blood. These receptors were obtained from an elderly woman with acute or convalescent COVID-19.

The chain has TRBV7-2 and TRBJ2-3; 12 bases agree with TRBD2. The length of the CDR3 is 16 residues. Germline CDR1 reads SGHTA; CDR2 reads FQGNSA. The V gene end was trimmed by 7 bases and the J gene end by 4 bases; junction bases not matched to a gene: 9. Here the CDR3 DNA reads TGTGCCAGCACCCTGACTAGCGGGAGAGGCCCAGATACGCAGTATTTT. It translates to CASTLTSGRGPDTQYF.

CDR3 bases: TGTGCCAGCAGCCCGCAGGCTGGGGCCAACGTCCTGACTTTC. Its translation is CASSPQAGANVLTF. V usage is TRBV7-3 and J usage is TRBJ2-6; D call uncertain. CDR3 length: 14 residues. CDR1 SGHTA and CDR2 FQGTGA come from the germline V gene. V lost 5 bases and J 2 bases, leaving 7 bases between the germline ends.

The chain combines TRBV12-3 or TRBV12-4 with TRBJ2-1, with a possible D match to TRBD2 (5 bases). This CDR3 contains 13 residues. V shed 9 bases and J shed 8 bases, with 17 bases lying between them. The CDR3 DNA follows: TGTGCCAGTATGTATCAAGCGAGGGATGAGCAGTTCTTC. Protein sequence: CASMYQARDEQFF.

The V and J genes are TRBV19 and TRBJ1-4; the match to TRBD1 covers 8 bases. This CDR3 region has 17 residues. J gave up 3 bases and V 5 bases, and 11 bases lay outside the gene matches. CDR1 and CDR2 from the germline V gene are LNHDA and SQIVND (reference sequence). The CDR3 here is CASSPGQGGTANEKLFF. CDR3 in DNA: TGTGCCAGTAGTCCAGGACAGGGAGGAACGGCTAATGAAAAACTGTTTTTT.

The CDR3 DNA is TGTGCCAGCAGCTCCGGGACAGGGATCAATCAGCCCCAGCATTTT. Protein sequence: CASSSGTGINQPQHF. This chain joins TRBV7-2 and TRBJ1-5, with 9 bases that match TRBD1. J lost 3 bases, V lost 4 bases, and 4 bases had no gene match. The CDR3 extends over 15 amino acids. CDR1 and CDR2 (germline): SGHTA, FQGNSA.

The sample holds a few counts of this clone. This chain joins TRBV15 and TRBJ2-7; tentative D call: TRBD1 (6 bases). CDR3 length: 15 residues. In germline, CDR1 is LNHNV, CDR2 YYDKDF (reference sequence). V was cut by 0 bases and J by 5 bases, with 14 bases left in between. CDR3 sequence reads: CATSRDTRTVHEQYF. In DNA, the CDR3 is TGTGCCACCAGCAGAGATACGAGGACAGTACACGAGCAGTACTTC. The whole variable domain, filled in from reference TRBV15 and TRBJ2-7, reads DAMVIQNPRYQVTQFGKPVTLSCSQTLNHNVMYWYQQKSSQAPKLLFHYYDKDFNNEADTPDNFQSRRPNTSFCFLDIRSPGLGDTAMYLCATSRDTRTVHEQYFGPGTRLTVT.

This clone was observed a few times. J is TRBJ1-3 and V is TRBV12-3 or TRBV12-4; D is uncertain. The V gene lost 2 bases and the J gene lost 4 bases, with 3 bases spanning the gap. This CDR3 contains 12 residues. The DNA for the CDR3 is TGTGCCAGCAGTTTACAAGGAAACACCATATATTTT. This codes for CASSLQGNTIYF.

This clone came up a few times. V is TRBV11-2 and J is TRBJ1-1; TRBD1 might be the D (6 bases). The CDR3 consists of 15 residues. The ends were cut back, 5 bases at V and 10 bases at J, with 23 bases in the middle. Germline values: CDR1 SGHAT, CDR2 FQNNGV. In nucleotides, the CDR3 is TGTGCCAGCAGCCCCTCGGACAGCCACCCCGGGGCAGCTTTCTTT. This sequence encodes CASSPSDSHPGAAFF.

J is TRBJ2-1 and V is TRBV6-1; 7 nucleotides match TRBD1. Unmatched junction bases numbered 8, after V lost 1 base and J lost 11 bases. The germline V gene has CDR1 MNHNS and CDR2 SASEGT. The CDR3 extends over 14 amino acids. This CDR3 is CASSEVQLRGKQFF. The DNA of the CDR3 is TGTGCCAGCAGTGAAGTACAGCTCAGGGGGAAGCAGTTCTTC.

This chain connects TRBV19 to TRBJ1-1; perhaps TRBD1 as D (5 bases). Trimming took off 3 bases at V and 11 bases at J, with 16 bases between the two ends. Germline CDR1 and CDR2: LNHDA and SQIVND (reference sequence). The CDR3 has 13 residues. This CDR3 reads CASSMVPGFGAFF. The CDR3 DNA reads TGTGCCAGTAGTATGGTCCCAGGGTTCGGGGCTTTCTTT.

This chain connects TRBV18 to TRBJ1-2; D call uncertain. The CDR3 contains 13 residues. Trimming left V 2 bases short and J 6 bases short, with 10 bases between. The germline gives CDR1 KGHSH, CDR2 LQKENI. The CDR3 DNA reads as TGTGCCAGCTCACCATCTGTCGGGGATGGCTACACCTTC. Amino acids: CASSPSVGDGYTF.

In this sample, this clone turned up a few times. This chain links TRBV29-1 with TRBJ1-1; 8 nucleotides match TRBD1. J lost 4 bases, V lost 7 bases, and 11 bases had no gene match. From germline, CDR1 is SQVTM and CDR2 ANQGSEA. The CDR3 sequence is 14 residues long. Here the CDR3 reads CSATQGAIGTEAFF. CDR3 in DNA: TGCAGCGCAACGCAGGGGGCGATCGGCACTGAAGCTTTCTTT. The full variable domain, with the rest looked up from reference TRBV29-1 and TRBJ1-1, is SAVISQKPSRDICQRGTSLTIQCQVDSQVTMMFWYRQQPGQSLTLIATANQGSEATYESGFVIDKFPISRPNLTFSTLTVSNMSPEDSSIYLCSATQGAIGTEAFFGQGTRLTVV.

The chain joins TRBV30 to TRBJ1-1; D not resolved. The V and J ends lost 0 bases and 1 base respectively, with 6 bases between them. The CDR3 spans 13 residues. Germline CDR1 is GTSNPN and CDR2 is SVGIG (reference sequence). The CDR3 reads CAWSVLSNTEAFF. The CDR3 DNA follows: TGTGCCTGGAGTGTACTCTCGAACACTGAAGCTTTCTTT.

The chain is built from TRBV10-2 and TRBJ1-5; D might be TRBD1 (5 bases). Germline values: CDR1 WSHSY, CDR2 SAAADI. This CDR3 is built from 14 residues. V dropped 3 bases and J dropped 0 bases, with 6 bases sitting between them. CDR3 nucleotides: TGCGCCAGCAGTGACAGGGTTAGCAATCAGCCCCAGCATTTT. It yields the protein CASSDRVSNQPQHF.

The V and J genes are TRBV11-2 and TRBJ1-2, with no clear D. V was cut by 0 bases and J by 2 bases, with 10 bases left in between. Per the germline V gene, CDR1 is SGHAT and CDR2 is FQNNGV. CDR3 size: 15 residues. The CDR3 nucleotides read TGTGCCAGCAGCTTAGATCGGAGCAGCAACTATGGCTACACCTTC. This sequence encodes CASSLDRSSNYGYTF.

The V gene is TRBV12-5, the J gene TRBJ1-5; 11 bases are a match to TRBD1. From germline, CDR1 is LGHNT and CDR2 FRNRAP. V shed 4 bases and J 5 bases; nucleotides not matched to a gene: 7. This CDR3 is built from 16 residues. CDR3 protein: CASGSLDRGQDQPQHF. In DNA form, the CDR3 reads TGTGCTAGTGGTTCTTTGGACAGGGGGCAAGATCAGCCCCAGCATTTT.

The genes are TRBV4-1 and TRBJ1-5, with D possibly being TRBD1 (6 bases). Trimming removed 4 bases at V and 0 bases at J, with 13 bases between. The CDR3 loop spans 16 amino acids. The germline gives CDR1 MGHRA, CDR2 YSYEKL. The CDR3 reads CASSPDSLYSNQPQHF. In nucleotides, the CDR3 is TGCGCCAGCAGCCCGGACAGCCTATATAGCAATCAGCCCCAGCATTTT.

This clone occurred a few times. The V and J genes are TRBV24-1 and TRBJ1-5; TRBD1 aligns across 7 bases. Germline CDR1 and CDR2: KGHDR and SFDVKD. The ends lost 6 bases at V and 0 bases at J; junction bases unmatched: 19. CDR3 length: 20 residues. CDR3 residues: CATSINARDSRVLSNQPQHF. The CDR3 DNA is TGTGCCACCAGTATTAACGCTCGGGACAGCAGGGTCCTTAGCAATCAGCCCCAGCATTTT.

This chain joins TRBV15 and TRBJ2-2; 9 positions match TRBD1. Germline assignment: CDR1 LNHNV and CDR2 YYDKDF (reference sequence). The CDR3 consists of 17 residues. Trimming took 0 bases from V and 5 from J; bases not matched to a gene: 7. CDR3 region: CATSRDPQGARTGELFF. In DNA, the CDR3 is TGTGCCACCAGCAGAGATCCACAGGGGGCTAGGACCGGGGAGCTGTTTTTT.

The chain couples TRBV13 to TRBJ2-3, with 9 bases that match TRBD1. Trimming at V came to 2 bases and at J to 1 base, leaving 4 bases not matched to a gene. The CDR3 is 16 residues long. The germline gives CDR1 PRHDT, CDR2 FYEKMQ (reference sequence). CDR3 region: CASSLLGDRGTDTQYF. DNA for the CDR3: TGTGCCAGCAGCTTATTGGGGGACAGGGGCACAGATACGCAGTATTTT.

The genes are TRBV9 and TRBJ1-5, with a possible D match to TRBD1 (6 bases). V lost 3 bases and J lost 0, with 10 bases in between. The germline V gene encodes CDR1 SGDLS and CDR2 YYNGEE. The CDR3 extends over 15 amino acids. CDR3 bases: TGTGCCAGCAGCGACGGACAGACTAGCAATCAGCCCCAGCATTTT. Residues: CASSDGQTSNQPQHF.

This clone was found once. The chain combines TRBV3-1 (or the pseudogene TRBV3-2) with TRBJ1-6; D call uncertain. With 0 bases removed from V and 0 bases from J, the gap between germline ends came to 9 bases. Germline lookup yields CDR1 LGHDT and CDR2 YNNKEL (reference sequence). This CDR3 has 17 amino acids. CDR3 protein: CASSQEWSSSYNSPLHF. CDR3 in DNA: TGTGCCAGCAGCCAAGAATGGAGCAGCTCCTATAATTCACCCCTCCACTTT.

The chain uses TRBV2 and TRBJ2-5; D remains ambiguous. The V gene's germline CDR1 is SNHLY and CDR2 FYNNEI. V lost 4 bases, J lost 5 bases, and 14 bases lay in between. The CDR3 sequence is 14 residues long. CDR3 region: CASSGREVEETQYF. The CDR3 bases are TGTGCCAGCAGTGGTCGAGAAGTGGAGGAGACCCAGTACTTC.

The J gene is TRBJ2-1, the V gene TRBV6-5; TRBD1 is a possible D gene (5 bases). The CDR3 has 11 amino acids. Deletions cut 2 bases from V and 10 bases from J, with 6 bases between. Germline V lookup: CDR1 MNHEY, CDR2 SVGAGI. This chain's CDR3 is CASSYRGEQFF. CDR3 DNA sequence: TGTGCCAGCAGTTACAGGGGCGAGCAGTTCTTC.

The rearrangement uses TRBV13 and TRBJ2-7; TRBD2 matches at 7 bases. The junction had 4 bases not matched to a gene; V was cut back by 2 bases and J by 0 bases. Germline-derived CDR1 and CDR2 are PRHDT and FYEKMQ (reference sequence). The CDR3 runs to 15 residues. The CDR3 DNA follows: TGTGCCAGCAGCTTAAGGCGGGGGTTCTCCTACGAGCAGTACTTC. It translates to CASSLRRGFSYEQYF.

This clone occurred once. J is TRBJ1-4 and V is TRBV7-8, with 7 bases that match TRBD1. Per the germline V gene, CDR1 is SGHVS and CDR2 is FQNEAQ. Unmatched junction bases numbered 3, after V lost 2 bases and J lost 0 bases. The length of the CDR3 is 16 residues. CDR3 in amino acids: CASSLRDSATNEKLFF. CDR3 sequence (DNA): TGTGCCAGCAGCTTACGGGACAGCGCAACTAATGAAAAACTGTTTTTT.